This TCR beta chain was sequenced for a study of radiation and T cells in renal cell carcinoma. The CDR3 covers 16 residues. Germline loops: CDR1 SNHLY, CDR2 FYNNEI. Trimming left V 4 bases short and J 5 bases short, with 17 bases between. The time point here: blood 4 weeks post-SBRT, at nephrectomy. Treatment of the sample: 15 Gy SBRT to primary tumor, nephrectomy 4 weeks later. TCRdb's copy holds only in-frame clones and misses some; the assay was immunoSEQ multiplex PCR. The sample contains 80,000 or so clones, 89% of which appear only once. The specimen comprised blood, sampled from a patient whose treatment included radiotherapy and nephrectomy. The chain couples TRBV2 to TRBJ1-4, with D unclear. The receptor comes from a woman in her 70s with renal cell carcinoma. For the CDR3, the DNA is TGTGCCAGCAGTGCCGCTGGCACCCGAGCGAATGAAAAACTGTTTTTT. Translated, it gives CASSAAGTRANEKLFF.